This TCR beta chain was retrieved from a study of graft-versus-host responses after intestinal transplantation. General study results and limits: Researchers found GvH clones in recipient marrow, and some showed up first in ileum or blood.

Concerning this clone: The antigen remains undetermined.

Sequenced by immunoSEQ multiplex PCR; TCRdb stores in-frame clones only, minus some. The sample includes about 130,000 clones, over 85% of them seen just once. Germline CDR1 LNHDA, CDR2 SQIVND (reference sequence). The CDR3 covers 15 residues. The V end was cut by 3 bases, the J end by 0 bases, with 10 bases between. The material sequenced was unstimulated CD4+ T cells sorted from spleen or lymph node cells, taken before intestinal transplant. The origin of this receptor is a human donor who received an intestinal transplant. The genes are TRBV19 and TRBJ2-3; possibly TRBD1 for D (6 bases). CDR3 sequence (DNA): TGTGCCAGTAGTATGTGGGGGCCTAGCACAGATACGCAGTATTTT. It yields the protein CASSMWGPSTDTQYF.